Presented here are 4 T cell receptor beta chains from one specimen sequenced in a study of shared clonotypes between healthy human individuals. TCRdb's table, derived via immunoSEQ multiplex PCR, lists solely in-frame clones and lacks some. This sample has approximately 1.9 million clones, with about 94% found just once. CD8 cells classed as naive were CD45RO-negative and positively selected for CCR7, excluding terminally differentiated effector memory CD45RA+ cells. Sequencing was carried out using naive CD8+ T cells from PBMCs. The receptors shown here come from a man younger than 30 in good health. Some clones in this sample may be carry-over from other donors' samples.

The V call is TRBV15, the J call TRBJ2-1; 13 bases agree with TRBD2. The CDR3 has 15 amino acids. Trimming cost V 4 bases and J 10 bases; bases outside gene matches: 7. Germline CDR1 is LNHNV and CDR2 is YYDKDF (reference sequence). CDR3: CATSISGTSGTEQFF. As DNA, the CDR3 is TGTGCCACCAGCATTTCCGGGACTAGCGGGACCGAGCAGTTCTTC.

The chain couples TRBV14 to TRBJ2-7, with D uncertain. CDR1 is SGHDN, CDR2 FVKESK, per germline. Trimming cost V 2 bases and J 5 bases, with 7 bases left between them. This CDR3 comprises 12 residues. This CDR3 reads CASSQSFNEQYF. The CDR3 DNA reads TGTGCCAGCAGCCAATCCTTCAACGAGCAGTACTTC.

The chain recombines TRBV6-4 with TRBJ2-3; D unclear. Germline loops: CDR1 MRHNA, CDR2 SNTAGT. There are 13 residues in the CDR3. Deletions cut 0 bases from V and 3 bases from J, with 4 bases between. The CDR3 DNA reads as TGTGCCAGCAGTGACTCTAGGACAGATACGCAGTATTTT. Protein product: CASSDSRTDTQYF.

V is TRBV7-9 and J is TRBJ1-5; D not resolved. CDR3 length: 12 amino acids. The ends were cut back, 5 bases at V and 11 bases at J, with 13 bases in the middle. Per germline, CDR1 SEHNR and CDR2 FQNEAQ (reference sequence). The CDR3 bases are TGTGCCAGCAGCATAACCCTAGAGGCCCAGCATTTT. Protein: CASSITLEAQHF.